Shown below are 29 T cell receptor beta chains from a single sample sequenced in a study of tumor-infiltrating lymphocytes in primary liver carcinoma. Reverse transcription of 500 to 650 ng total RNA with a constant-region primer produced TCR beta cDNA. Construction of TCR beta libraries relied on three successive nested multiplex PCR rounds employing slightly modified ARM-PCR. TRBV1-TRBV30 forward and Cbeta reverse primers drove the first two approximately 10-cycle rounds. Each CDR3 protein gets one entry after TCRdb re-called the multiplex PCR reads with MiXCR. The sample carries roughly 200,000 distinct CDR3 sequences, around four fifths recorded once. It was from around 20-30 mg of unsorted bulk tissue that RNA and DNA were co-extracted. The sequenced sample was tumor tissue from primary liver carcinoma. Source of these receptors: a man aged 35 to 55 with primary liver carcinoma and hepatitis B virus infection.

A note on this clonotype: A much larger clone differs by one base, so this may be a read error. Lacking the conserved final phenylalanine or tryptophan, this CDR3 likely reflects a read error. The chain joins TRBV5-1 to TRBJ2-5; possible D gene TRBD1, 6 bases. This CDR3 comprises 16 residues. Trimming pared 4 bases from V and 4 bases from J, leaving 20 bases between. CDR1 is SGHRS and CDR2 is YFSETQ in the germline V gene. The CDR3 DNA reads TGCGCCAGCAGCATGGGGGCCGGAACTAAGGGAGAGACCCAGTACCTC. Translation gives CASSMGAGTKGETQYL.

Comment on this clonotype: The junction departs from the called germline gene at one end, perhaps through a read error. This chain connects TRBV6-1 to TRBJ2-3; D is undetermined. This CDR3 spans 11 amino acids. Germline assignment: CDR1 MNHNS and CDR2 SASEGT. CDR3 region: CASSLTDMQYF. The CDR3, as DNA: TGTGCCAGCAGTCTAACAGATATGCAGTATTTT.

This clonotype occurred once. Germline is not matched at one junction end, which may reflect a read error. V is TRBV29-1 and J is TRBJ1-2, with 8 bases fitting TRBD1. CDR1 is SQVTM, CDR2 ANQGSEA, per germline. The CDR3 is 15 residues long. Written as DNA, the CDR3 is TGCAGCGTGTCGGGACAGGAGGCCGGCAACTATGGCTACGCTTTC. Encoded protein: CSVSGQEAGNYGYAF.

The V gene is TRBV28, the J gene TRBJ2-7; D is perhaps TRBD1 (5 bases). In germline, CDR1 is MDHEN, CDR2 SYDVKM. V was shortened by 7 bases and J by 2 bases, with 15 bases between the two germline ends. The length of the CDR3 is 14 residues. This chain's CDR3 is CASTVSDRAYEQYF. CDR3 bases: TGTGCCAGCACCGTAAGTGACAGAGCCTACGAGCAGTACTTC.

Remarks on this clonotype: Given a much more abundant clone one base away, this may be a read error. The J gene is TRBJ2-1, the V gene TRBV5-1, with 7 nucleotides matching TRBD2. The CDR3 runs to 14 residues. The junction had 9 bases not matched to a gene; V was cut back by 7 bases and J by 5 bases. Germline V CDR1 and CDR2: SGHRS, YFSETQ. For the CDR3, the DNA is TGCGCCAGCTTTAAGGGGCTAGCGGACAATGAGCAGTTCTTC. This translates into CASFKGLADNEQFF.

The CDR3 is CASSAHGAVGYTF. DNA of the CDR3: TGTGCCAGCAGCGCACATGGGGCGGTCGGCTACACCTTC. The V and J genes are TRBV6-5 and TRBJ1-2; TRBD1 is a possible D gene (5 bases). V lost 6 bases and J 8 bases, leaving 16 bases between the germline ends. Germline values: CDR1 MNHEY, CDR2 SVGAGI. This CDR3 has 13 amino acids.

For this clonotype: Likely a read error: the CDR3 ends without its conserved phenylalanine or tryptophan. This chain joins TRBV29-1 and TRBJ2-1; D may be TRBD1 (6 bases). V was clipped by 6 bases and J by 5 bases, with 20 bases between them. The germline V gene has CDR1 SQVTM and CDR2 ANQGSEA. This CDR3 is 15 amino acids long. CDR3 sequence reads: CSVAPPGQLHNEQFL. CDR3 bases: TGCAGCGTCGCCCCCCCAGGACAGCTGCACAATGAGCAGTTCTTG.

A note on this clonotype: The junction shows a germline mismatch at one end, possibly a read error. J is TRBJ2-3 and V is TRBV6-1; D perhaps matches TRBD1 (5 bases). The germline V gene encodes CDR1 MNHNS and CDR2 SASEGT. The CDR3 is 16 amino acids. For the CDR3, the DNA is TGTGCCAGCATTGAAATAGTAGGACACTACACAGATACGCAGTATTTT. Translating gives CASIEIVGHYTDTQYF.

On this clonotype itself: Likely a read error: the CDR3 ends without its conserved phenylalanine or tryptophan. The limits of the CDR3 on the DNA are not certain, so only TCRdb's listed CDR3 is given. This chain links TRBV5-5 with TRBJ2-5. Germline loops: CDR1 SGHKS, CDR2 YYEKEE (reference sequence). With termini counted, the CDR3 has 12 amino acids. The chain's CDR3 is CASSSGTETQYC.

A word on this clonotype: No conserved phenylalanine or tryptophan ends this CDR3, so it is likely a read error. The chain recombines TRBV10-2 with TRBJ1-2; possible D gene TRBD1, 6 bases. Looked up from germline, CDR1 is WSHSY and CDR2 is SAAADI. The CDR3 has 14 amino acids. The CDR3: CASSGQGMNYGYTL. The DNA for the CDR3 is TGCGCCAGTAGTGGGCAGGGGATGAACTATGGCTACACCCTC.

Notes on this clonotype: This CDR3 fails to terminate in the conserved phenylalanine or tryptophan, so it likely reflects a read error. It is unclear where the CDR3 begins or ends on the DNA, so no DNA is shown, and the CDR3 is as TCRdb lists it. The gene calls are TRBV6-6 and TRBJ1-1; the DNA was not compared with TRBD1, the D call given in the table. The CDR3 has 12 residues if both end residues are counted. CDR1 MNHNY and CDR2 SVGAGI come from the germline V gene (reference sequence). Here the CDR3 reads CASSQTDTEVFL.

In this sample, this clonotype is medium-sized. V usage is TRBV12-3 or TRBV12-4 and J usage is TRBJ2-5; D is unresolved. The length of the CDR3 is 13 residues. V lost 3 bases and J 3 bases, leaving 8 bases between the germline ends. The CDR3 here is CASSLRSEETQYF. In DNA form, the CDR3 reads TGTGCCAGCAGTTTGAGGTCAGAAGAGACCCAGTACTTC.

There are many counts of this clonotype. V gene TRBV6-6 combines with J gene TRBJ2-5; the match to TRBD1 covers 8 bases. Germline V gene lookup returns CDR1 MNHNY and CDR2 SVGAGI (reference sequence). V lost 7 bases to trimming and J lost 6 bases; unmatched junction nucleotides: 4. This CDR3 has 12 amino acids. The CDR3 region has the DNA TGTGCCAGCACCCAGGGGGCGAAGACCCAGTACTTC. Translation: CASTQGAKTQYF.

Regarding this clonotype: One junction end disagrees with the germline gene, perhaps due to a read error. V gene TRBV29-1 combines with J gene TRBJ2-5; 7 positions agree with TRBD1. Germline V gives CDR1 SQVTM, CDR2 ANQGSEA. This CDR3 is 15 amino acids long. CDR3 DNA sequence: TGCAGCGCTGAAGCAGACAGGGTGCGAGCAGAGACCCAGTACTTC. Translating gives CSAEADRVRAETQYF. The complete variable domain, with remaining parts taken from reference TRBV29-1 and TRBJ2-5, reads SAVISQKPSRDICQRGTSLTIQCQVDSQVTMMFWYRQQPGQSLTLIATANQGSEATYESGFVIDKFPISRPNLTFSTLTVSNMSPEDSSIYLCSAEADRVRAETQYFGPGTRLLVL.

To note about this clonotype: Sequence at one end of the junction differs from germline and may be a read error. This sequence joins TRBV14 and TRBJ1-2, with a tentative D call TRBD1 (5 bases). Germline-derived CDR1 and CDR2 are SGHDN and FVKESK. This CDR3 has 14 amino acids. CDR3 region: CACSTNRSNYGYIF. The CDR3 DNA is TGTGCCTGCAGCACCAACAGGTCTAACTATGGCTACATCTTC. The entire variable domain, with the rest obtained from reference TRBV14 and TRBJ1-2, is as follows: EAGVTQFPSHSVIEKGQTVTLRCDPISGHDNLYWYRRVMGKEIKFLLHFVKESKQDESGMPNNRFLAERTGGTYSTLKVQPAELEDSGVYFCACSTNRSNYGYIFGSGTRLTVV.

A word on this clonotype: Since the CDR3 does not end with the conserved phenylalanine or tryptophan, this likely comes from a read error. Because the CDR3's place on the DNA is in doubt, the DNA is left out and the CDR3 is given as listed by TCRdb. The V call is TRBV11-1, the J call TRBJ2-4; no DNA check was done on the table's D call, TRBD2. The CDR3 length equals 17 residues, ends included. The germline gives CDR1 SGHAT, CDR2 FQDESV (reference sequence). The CDR3 here is CASSFPGISGSKNIQYI.

About this clonotype itself: No conserved phenylalanine or tryptophan is present at the end of the CDR3, so a read error is the likely explanation. V usage is TRBV6-5 and J usage is TRBJ2-1; TRBD2 aligns across 7 bases. J was trimmed by 0 bases and V by 8 bases; bases with no gene match: 13. Germline CDR1 and CDR2: MNHEY and SVGAGI. The CDR3 sequence is 17 residues long. CDR3 coding DNA: TGTGCCAGCGGTCCCGCTCGGGGGGTTAGCTCCTACAATGAGCAGTTCCTC. It yields the protein CASGPARGVSSYNEQFL.

In this sample, this clonotype turned up once. Compared with germline, one end of the junction differs, possibly owing to a read error. The J gene is TRBJ2-1, the V gene TRBV28; the D gene is possibly TRBD2 (6 bases). CDR1 is MDHEN, CDR2 SYDVKM, per germline. This CDR3 comprises 16 residues. The CDR3 region is CASIPPERVGYNDQFF. CDR3 DNA sequence: TGTGCCAGCATCCCACCGGAGCGGGTGGGCTACAATGACCAGTTCTTC.

This clonotype appeared once. The chain joins TRBV11-3 to TRBJ2-1, with 8 bases that match TRBD2. J gave up 12 bases and V 1 base, and 14 bases lay outside the gene matches. The CDR3 extends over 16 amino acids. Germline V CDR1 and CDR2: SGHNT, YENEEA. The chain's CDR3 is CASSLGIAGKRSGQFF. The CDR3 DNA follows: TGTGCCAGCAGCTTAGGTATAGCGGGAAAGCGAAGTGGGCAGTTCTTC.

As to this clonotype: Sequence at one end of the junction differs from germline and may be a read error. The chain joins TRBV6-5 to TRBJ2-1, with a possible D match to TRBD2 (5 bases). The V gene's germline CDR1 is MNHEY and CDR2 SVGAGI. This CDR3 has 16 amino acids. The chain's CDR3 is CASRYSGAGVRNEQFF. The CDR3 region has the DNA TGTGCCAGCAGATACTCTGGCGCGGGTGTGCGGAATGAGCAGTTCTTC.

In the case of this clonotype: One end of the junction fails to match germline, which may point to a read error. The V gene is TRBV29-1, the J gene TRBJ1-1; tentative D call: TRBD1 (5 bases). From germline, CDR1 is SQVTM and CDR2 ANQGSEA. This CDR3 is built from 15 residues. The DNA of the CDR3 is TGCGGCCTTGGTAGGGGCTGGGGGATGAACACTGAAGTTTTCTTT. This encodes CGLGRGWGMNTEVFF.

Comment on this clonotype: A junction boundary mismatches the germline segment, possibly from a read error. The rearrangement joins TRBV4-1 to TRBJ2-5, with D possibly matching TRBD1 (5 bases). CDR1 and CDR2 from the germline V gene are MGHRA and YSYEKL. The CDR3 is 13 residues long. CDR3 in amino acids: CASSKDDRETQYF. CDR3 DNA: TGCGCCAGCAGCAAAGACGACAGAGAGACCCAGTACTTC.

V gene TRBV29-1 combines with J gene TRBJ1-1, with D uncertain. Looked up from germline, CDR1 is SQVTM and CDR2 is ANQGSEA. Trimming pared 7 bases from V and 3 bases from J, leaving 9 bases between. The CDR3 totals 11 residues. CDR3 nucleotides: TGCAGCGCCTACGGGGACACTGAAGCTTTCTTT. Protein product: CSAYGDTEAFF.

Regarding this clonotype: One end of the junction is discordant with germline, which a read error may explain. The chain carries TRBV4-1 and TRBJ2-6, with a tentative D call TRBD1 (5 bases). The length of the CDR3 is 18 residues. CDR1 MGHRA and CDR2 YSYEKL come from the germline V gene. The chain's CDR3 is CARSQALTGSSGANVLTF. The CDR3, as DNA: TGCGCCAGAAGCCAGGCCCTCACAGGCAGCTCTGGGGCCAACGTCCTGACTTTC.

This clonotype was recorded at least ten times. The chain employs TRBV5-1 and TRBJ2-5; the match to TRBD2 covers 7 bases. The germline CDR1 and CDR2 sequences are SGHRS and YFSETQ. The CDR3 sequence is 14 residues long. J was trimmed by 4 bases and V by 2 bases; bases with no gene match: 5. For the CDR3, the DNA is TGCGCCAGCAGCTTTGGACTAGATGGAGAGACCCAGTACTTC. Protein: CASSFGLDGETQYF.

As to this clonotype: Since the CDR3 does not end with the conserved phenylalanine or tryptophan, this likely comes from a read error. J is TRBJ1-1 and V is TRBV12-3 or TRBV12-4; tentatively, D is TRBD1 (5 bases). The CDR3 contains 12 residues. Deletions cut 10 bases from V and 6 bases from J, with 15 bases between. This CDR3 reads CANKKGRAEAFS. DNA for the CDR3: TGTGCCAACAAAAAGGGGCGGGCTGAAGCTTTCTCT.

DNA of the CDR3: TGTGCCAACAGAACAAGGGGGACTACTGAAGCTTTCTTT. It is translated as CANRTRGTTEAFF. The rearrangement joins TRBV6-6 to TRBJ1-1; possible D gene TRBD1, 6 bases. The CDR3 spans 13 residues. CDR1 is MNHNY, CDR2 SVGAGI, per germline (reference sequence). Trimming took off 10 bases at V and 5 bases at J, with 17 bases between the two ends.

A remark on this clonotype: The conserved final phenylalanine or tryptophan is absent from the CDR3, which likely points to a read error. The chain recombines TRBV6-1 with TRBJ2-1, with TRBD2 matching over 9 bases. The V gene's germline CDR1 is MNHNS and CDR2 SASEGT. CDR3 length equals 19 residues. CDR3 in DNA: TGTGCCAACAGTGAAGCCTCAGGGGGGCTAGCGGGAATCTACAATGAGCAGTTCATC. Protein sequence: CANSEASGGLAGIYNEQFI.

With respect to this clonotype: The junction does not match germline at one end; this may be a read error. This rearrangement joins TRBV11-1 to TRBJ2-4; 7 bases map to TRBD2. Germline CDR1 reads SGHAT; CDR2 reads FQDESV (reference sequence). This CDR3 spans 17 amino acids. The CDR3 sequence is CASSFPRTGGTKNIQYF. The CDR3 DNA reads as TGTGCCAGCAGCTTTCCCAGGACTGGCGGGACTAAAAACATTCAGTATTTC.